Presented here are 18 T cell receptor beta chains from one specimen sequenced in a study of blood T cell repertoires in COVID-19. Using immunoSEQ multiplex PCR, the repertoire was profiled, and TCRdb retains in-frame clones only, with some absent. The sample lists about 110,000 clones, about four fifths seen once, with just over 4% in the top ten. The sample comprised peripheral blood. These receptors were collected from a woman aged 65 to 85 with acute or convalescent COVID-19.

The rearrangement joins TRBV10-3 to TRBJ2-1; the D gene is possibly TRBD2 (6 bases). This CDR3 region has 14 residues. CDR1 and CDR2 (germline): ENHRY, SYGVKD. V dropped 7 bases and J dropped 0 bases, with 10 bases sitting between them. The CDR3 here is CAIKPGSSYNEQFF. The CDR3, as DNA: TGTGCCATCAAGCCCGGGAGCTCCTACAATGAGCAGTTCTTC.

The chain has TRBV2 and TRBJ2-1; D might be TRBD1 (6 bases). Trimming pared 5 bases from V and 8 bases from J, leaving 10 bases between. Germline values: CDR1 SNHLY, CDR2 FYNNEI. The length of the CDR3 is 12 residues. CDR3 sequence reads: CASSPQGYEQFF. The CDR3 region has the DNA TGTGCCAGCAGTCCACAGGGATATGAGCAGTTCTTC.

The chain links TRBV18 to TRBJ2-1; D gene ambiguous. Germline V gene lookup returns CDR1 KGHSH and CDR2 LQKENI. V was shortened by 6 bases and J by 5 bases, with 14 bases between the two germline ends. The CDR3 is 14 residues long. CDR3 protein: CASSPPLGDNEQFF. CDR3 coding DNA: TGTGCCAGCTCCCCCCCCCTAGGAGACAATGAGCAGTTCTTC.

V is TRBV7-8 and J is TRBJ1-1, with 7 bases matching TRBD1. V dropped 5 bases and J dropped 7; count of bases not matched to a gene: 13. The CDR3 has 15 residues. Germline V lookup: CDR1 SGHVS, CDR2 FQNEAQ. This CDR3 is CASSTPPQGFGEAFF. CDR3 nucleotides: TGTGCCAGCAGCACCCCTCCACAGGGGTTCGGTGAAGCTTTCTTT.

This clone has a single count. The chain combines TRBV4-1 with TRBJ2-1; 10 bases map to TRBD2. Germline CDR1 is MGHRA and CDR2 is YSYEKL. V was clipped by 2 bases and J by 3 bases; unmatched bases: 7. This CDR3 is 17 amino acids long. CDR3 DNA: TGCGCCAGCAGCCAAACTATAGCGGGGGGCCACTACAATGAGCAGTTCTTC. Amino acid sequence: CASSQTIAGGHYNEQFF.

A few counts support this clone. This chain joins TRBV27 and TRBJ2-1; 7 positions agree with TRBD1. The CDR3 spans 14 residues. Germline-derived CDR1 and CDR2 are MNHEY and SMNVEV (reference sequence). With 4 bases clipped from V and 7 bases from J, the junction kept 7 bases outside the gene matches. The CDR3 reads CASSSVRQGNEQFF. The CDR3 region has the DNA TGTGCCAGCAGTTCAGTTAGACAGGGTAATGAGCAGTTCTTC.

The V and J genes are TRBV6-5 and TRBJ2-7, with 9 bases identical to TRBD1. CDR3 size: 14 residues. Trimming took 0 bases from V and 4 from J; bases not matched to a gene: 1. Germline CDR1 reads MNHEY; CDR2 reads SVGAGI. The CDR3 loop reads CASSYSTGGYEQYF. For the CDR3, the DNA is TGTGCCAGCAGTTACTCGACAGGGGGTTACGAGCAGTACTTC.

The V call is TRBV21-1, the J call TRBJ2-4; the D segment call TRBD2 is taken from the table without a DNA check. TRBV21-1 is classified as a pseudogene. The CDR3 is made up of 14 amino acids. Here the CDR3 reads CASSLFLTKNIQYF. The CDR3 nucleotides read TGTGCCAGCAGCCTCTTTTTAACCAAAAACATTCAGTACTTC.

J is TRBJ1-2 and V is TRBV19; D remains ambiguous. In germline, CDR1 is LNHDA, CDR2 SQIVND (reference sequence). This CDR3 region has 13 residues. Trimming removed 7 bases at V and 4 bases at J, with 13 bases between. Written as DNA, the CDR3 is TGTGCCAGTATCCCCACCCGAGGCTATGGCTACACCTTC. As protein: CASIPTRGYGYTF.

In its sample, this clone was seen a few times. This chain uses TRBV10-2 with TRBJ2-1; 9 bases are a match to TRBD2. Trimming at V came to 6 bases and at J to 5 bases, leaving 8 bases not matched to a gene. The CDR3 has 15 amino acids. The germline gives CDR1 WSHSY, CDR2 SAAADI. Here the CDR3 DNA reads TGCGCCAGCAGATTGACTAGCGGAGCTCACAATGAGCAGTTCTTC. Amino acid sequence: CASRLTSGAHNEQFF.

The J gene is TRBJ1-1, the V gene TRBV14; unclear D gene. V lost 4 bases and J 0 bases, leaving 6 bases between the germline ends. Germline CDR1 is SGHDN and CDR2 is FVKESK. CDR3 length: 13 amino acids. CDR3 sequence reads: CASSLHMNTEAFF. The CDR3 DNA reads TGTGCCAGCAGCCTACACATGAACACTGAAGCTTTCTTT.

The chain joins TRBV6-5 to TRBJ1-1; D may be TRBD1 (6 bases). Trimming removed 6 bases from V and 1 base from J, with 15 bases in between. The CDR3 consists of 15 residues. CDR1 is MNHEY and CDR2 is SVGAGI in the germline V gene. The CDR3 nucleotides are TGTGCCAGCAGAGGACAGCCATTAGAGAACACTGAAGCTTTCTTT. Encoded protein: CASRGQPLENTEAFF.

This rearrangement joins TRBV28 to TRBJ2-2; tentatively, D is TRBD1 (5 bases). Germline CDR1 MDHEN, CDR2 SYDVKM. The CDR3 is made up of 13 amino acids. Trimming left V 5 bases short and J 1 base short, with 5 bases between. The CDR3 DNA is TGTGCCAGCAGTGGACAGAACACCGGGGAGCTGTTTTTT. This gives the protein CASSGQNTGELFF.

V and J are TRBV6-2 or TRBV6-3 and TRBJ2-1, with 7 bases identical to TRBD2. Germline assignment: CDR1 MNHEY and CDR2 SVGEGT. V trimming: 6 bases; J trimming: 2 bases; junction bases outside the gene matches: 7. The CDR3 is made up of 15 amino acids. CDR3 sequence reads: CASSERGPTYNEQFF. CDR3 nucleotide sequence: TGTGCCAGCAGCGAGCGGGGTCCTACCTACAATGAGCAGTTCTTC.

V is TRBV7-9 and J is TRBJ1-1; no reliable D call. Germline V gives CDR1 SEHNR, CDR2 FQNEAQ (reference sequence). Between the trimmed V and J ends, which lost 3 bases and 1 base, there was a span of 6 bases. This CDR3 has 13 amino acids. The CDR3 spells CASSLEANTEAFF. As DNA, the CDR3 is TGTGCCAGCAGCTTGGAGGCGAACACTGAAGCTTTCTTT.

V usage is TRBV7-9 and J usage is TRBJ1-2; weak D call: TRBD1 (5 bases). The germline V gene encodes CDR1 SEHNR and CDR2 FQNEAQ (reference sequence). V lost 5 bases and J 8 bases, leaving 18 bases between the germline ends. The CDR3 is 14 residues long. CDR3 region: CASSPRRGMGGYTF. The CDR3 DNA is TGTGCCAGCAGCCCCCGTCGGGGGATGGGGGGCTACACCTTC.

This chain joins TRBV28 and TRBJ1-6, with D possibly being TRBD1 (6 bases). The V end lost 7 bases, the J end lost 10 bases, and 23 bases lay between the germline ends. The CDR3 consists of 16 residues. Germline assignment: CDR1 MDHEN and CDR2 SYDVKM. The CDR3 DNA is TGTGCCAGCATCGAAACAAGGGCGGGGGCAGGGTCACCCCTCCACTTT. Translating it yields CASIETRAGAGSPLHF. The variable domain in full, completed from reference TRBV28 and TRBJ1-6, reads DVKVTQSSRYLVKRTGEKVFLECVQDMDHENMFWYRQDPGLGLRLIYFSYDVKMKEKGDIPEGYSVSREKKERFSLILESASTNQTSMYLCASIETRAGAGSPLHFGNGTRLTVT.

This chain connects TRBV5-1 to TRBJ1-2, with 7 bases aligning to TRBD1. Germline values: CDR1 SGHRS, CDR2 YFSETQ. J was trimmed by 0 bases and V by 4 bases; bases with no gene match: 9. This CDR3 is built from 16 residues. Written as DNA, the CDR3 is TGCGCCAGCAGCCCGGGCGGGAGGGGGCCTAACTATGGCTACACCTTC. Protein sequence: CASSPGGRGPNYGYTF.